This T cell receptor (beta chain) was identified in a study of blood T cell repertoires in COVID-19. Study at large: Collection of acute and convalescent COVID-19 samples took place in the United States, Italy and Spain.

Data came from immunoSEQ multiplex PCR; TCRdb stores just in-frame clones and leaves some out. The sample records approximately 47,000 clones, roughly 83% being singletons. The CDR3 length is 11 residues. V was pared by 5 bases and J by 12 bases, with 11 bases between. Looked up from germline, CDR1 is MDHEN and CDR2 is SYDVKM. The clonotype originates from a woman in her fifties or sixties with acute or convalescent COVID-19. The sample taken for sequencing was peripheral blood. This chain uses TRBV28 with TRBJ2-1; unclear D gene. The CDR3 sequence: CASSPTSGQFF. The DNA of the CDR3 is TGTGCCAGCAGTCCTACATCGGGGCAGTTCTTC. Combining the CDR3 with reference TRBV28 and TRBJ2-1 gives the whole variable domain DVKVTQSSRYLVKRTGEKVFLECVQDMDHENMFWYRQDPGLGLRLIYFSYDVKMKEKGDIPEGYSVSREKKERFSLILESASTNQTSMYLCASSPTSGQFFGPGTRLTVL.